This TCR beta chain originates from a study of shared clonotypes between healthy human individuals. As regards this clone: Its antigen is currently unknown.

The table came from immunoSEQ multiplex PCR; TCRdb's copy has only in-frame clones and leaves some out. This table holds a few million clones, approximately 92% found once. CD4+ cell separation produced CD45RA+ naive and CD45RA-negative memory subsets. The study's findings and limits: The researchers took only blood, and tissue repertoires probably look different. About 5% was the fraction of naive CD4 clonotypes found shared across four donors.

The junction had 7 bases not matched to a gene; V was cut back by 4 bases and J by 5 bases. Per germline, CDR1 SGHRS and CDR2 YFSETQ. This CDR3 region has 15 residues. The gene calls are TRBV5-1 and TRBJ2-1; TRBD2 agrees at 9 bases. The sequence came from a man between 18 and 35 years old in good health. Sequencing was performed on naive CD4+ T cells sorted from blood. Stated subset: CD45RA+ positively selected. The CDR3 coding sequence is TGCGCCAGCAGCCCCTCACGACTAGCGGACAATGAGCAGTTCTTC. Translating gives CASSPSRLADNEQFF.